What follows describes a single T cell receptor beta chain. V was clipped by 6 bases and J by 6 bases; unmatched bases: 6. This CDR3 comprises 14 residues. The germline V gene has CDR1 MNHEY and CDR2 SMNVEV (reference sequence). This entry comes from a study of T-cell memory formation after mild COVID-19. For the study at large: Largely, the TCR clusters proved donor specific.

One entry per CDR3 protein results from TCRdb running MiXCR on the 5' RACE reads. The data contain hundreds of thousands of distinct CDR3 sequences, roughly 18% of them singletons. The chain links TRBV27 to TRBJ2-3; the match to TRBD1 covers 10 bases. The clonotype comes from an adult woman who had mild COVID-19 (a few samples of this study predate the infection). Cell type and time point are not known. Sequencing input: PBMCs or a T cell subset sorted from them (not recorded which). In DNA, the CDR3 is TGTGCCAGCAGACGGACAGGGGGTCCGGATACGCAGTATTTT. Translating it yields CASRRTGGPDTQYF.